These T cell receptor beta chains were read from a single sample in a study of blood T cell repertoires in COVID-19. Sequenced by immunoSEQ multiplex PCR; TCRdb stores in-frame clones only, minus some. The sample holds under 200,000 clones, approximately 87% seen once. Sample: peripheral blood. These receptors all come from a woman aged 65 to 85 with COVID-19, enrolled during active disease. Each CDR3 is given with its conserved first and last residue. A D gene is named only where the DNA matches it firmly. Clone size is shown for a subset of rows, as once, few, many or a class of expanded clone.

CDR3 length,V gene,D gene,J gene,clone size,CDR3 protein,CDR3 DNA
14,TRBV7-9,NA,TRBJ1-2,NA,CASSLGGPNYGYTF,TGTGCCAGCAGCTTAGGCGGCCCTAACTATGGCTACACCTTC
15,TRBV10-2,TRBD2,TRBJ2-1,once,CASSGLADSYNEQFF,TGCGCCAGCAGTGGGCTAGCGGACTCCTACAATGAGCAGTTCTTC
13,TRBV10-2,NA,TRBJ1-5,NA,CASSETGNQPQHF,TGCGCCAGCAGTGAAACAGGCAACCAGCCCCAGCATTTT
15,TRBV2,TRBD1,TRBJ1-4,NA,CASKEQGAQNEKLFF,TGTGCCAGCAAAGAACAGGGGGCGCAGAATGAAAAACTGTTTTTT
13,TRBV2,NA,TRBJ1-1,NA,CASGGVAGTEAFF,TGTGCCAGCGGTGGAGTGGCGGGCACTGAAGCTTTCTTT
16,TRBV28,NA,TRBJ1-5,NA,CASSLLPGGGGQPQHF,TGTGCCAGCAGTTTATTACCAGGAGGAGGCGGTCAGCCCCAGCATTTT
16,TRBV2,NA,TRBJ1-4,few,CASREDDSATNEKLFF,TGTGCCAGCAGGGAAGATGACAGCGCAACTAATGAAAAACTGTTTTTT
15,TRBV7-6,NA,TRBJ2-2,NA,CASRAAGANTGELFF,TGTGCCAGCAGAGCTGCGGGTGCGAACACCGGGGAGCTGTTTTTT
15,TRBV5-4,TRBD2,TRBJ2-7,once,CASRKERGGPYEQYF,TGTGCCAGCAGGAAAGAGCGGGGGGGCCCCTACGAGCAGTACTTC
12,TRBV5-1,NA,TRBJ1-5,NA,CASSTGGQPQHF,TGCGCCAGCAGTACGGGTGGTCAGCCCCAGCATTTT
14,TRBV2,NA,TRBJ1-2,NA,CASIPGHGNYGYTF,TGTGCCAGCATCCCGGGACACGGGAACTATGGCTACACCTTC
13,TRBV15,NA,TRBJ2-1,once,CATSSTRRNEQFF,TGTGCCACCAGCAGCACGCGGCGAAATGAGCAGTTCTTC
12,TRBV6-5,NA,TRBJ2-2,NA,CASRQNTGELFF,TGTGCCAGCAGACAGAACACCGGGGAGCTGTTTTTT
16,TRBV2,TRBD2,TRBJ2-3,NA,CASSERTSASTDTQYF,TGTGCCAGCAGTGAAAGGACTAGCGCTAGCACAGATACGCAGTATTTT
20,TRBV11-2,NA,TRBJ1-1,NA,CASSLDSGSVTGGRNTEAFF,TGTGCCAGCAGCTTAGACTCTGGCTCGGTAACGGGGGGGCGGAACACTGAAGCTTTCTTT
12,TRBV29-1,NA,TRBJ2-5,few,CSTRVNQETQYF,TGCAGCACACGGGTAAACCAAGAGACCCAGTACTTC
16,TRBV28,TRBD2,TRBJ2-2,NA,CASSLLAGGPTGELFF,TGTGCCAGCAGTTTGTTAGCGGGGGGGCCGACCGGGGAGCTGTTTTTT
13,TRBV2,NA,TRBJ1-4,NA,CASRRTAGEKLFF,TGTGCCAGCAGGCGGACAGCGGGGGAAAAACTGTTTTTT
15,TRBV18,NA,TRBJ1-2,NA,CASSPTGLLSYGYTF,TGTGCCAGCTCACCCACAGGGTTATTGAGCTATGGCTACACCTTC
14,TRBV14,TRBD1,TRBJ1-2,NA,CASSQQGAGYGYTF,TGTGCCAGCAGCCAACAGGGGGCTGGCTATGGCTACACCTTC
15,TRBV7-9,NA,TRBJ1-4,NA,CASSFGHTTNEKLFF,TGTGCCAGCAGCTTCGGACACACAACTAATGAAAAACTGTTTTTT
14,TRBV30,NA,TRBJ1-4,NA,CAWSAGGLHEKLFF,TGTGCCTGGAGTGCGGGGGGACTCCATGAAAAACTGTTTTTT
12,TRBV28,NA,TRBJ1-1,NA,CASRLGGTEAFF,TGTGCCAGCAGGCTGGGGGGGACTGAAGCTTTCTTT
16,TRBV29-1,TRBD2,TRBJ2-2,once,CSVGYSSGGNTGELFF,TGCAGCGTTGGCTATTCTTCGGGGGGGAACACCGGGGAGCTGTTTTTT
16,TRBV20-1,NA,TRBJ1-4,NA,CSASPPEGWANEKLFF,TGCAGTGCTAGTCCCCCTGAGGGCTGGGCTAATGAAAAACTGTTTTTT
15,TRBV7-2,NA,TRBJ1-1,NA,CASSLDGGRNTEAFF,TGTGCCAGCAGCTTAGATGGAGGAAGGAACACTGAAGCTTTCTTT
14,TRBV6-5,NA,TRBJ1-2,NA,CASSPDSGGRGYTF,TGTGCCAGCAGCCCCGACTCAGGAGGTCGTGGCTACACCTTC
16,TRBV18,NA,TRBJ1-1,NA,CASSPPLGARGTEAFF,TGTGCCAGCTCACCACCGCTTGGGGCGCGGGGCACTGAAGCTTTCTTT
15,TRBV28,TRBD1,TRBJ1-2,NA,CASSIGQGAVNGYAF,TGTGCCAGCAGTATAGGACAGGGGGCCGTTAATGGCTACGCCTTC
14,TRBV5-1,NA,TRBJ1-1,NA,CASSLEGGLFEAFF,TGCGCCAGCAGCTTGGAGGGGGGGCTGTTTGAAGCTTTCTTT
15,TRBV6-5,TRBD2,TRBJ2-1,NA,CASSWGSGGYNEQFF,TGTGCCAGCAGTTGGGGCAGCGGGGGCTACAATGAGCAGTTCTTC
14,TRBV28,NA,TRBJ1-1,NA,CASSTVPGNTEAFF,TGTGCCAGCAGTACCGTCCCAGGGAACACTGAAGCTTTCTTT
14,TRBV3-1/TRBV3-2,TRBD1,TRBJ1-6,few,CASSSGQVKSPLHF,TGTGCCAGCAGCTCGGGACAGGTCAAATCACCCCTCCACTTT
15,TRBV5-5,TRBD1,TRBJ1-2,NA,CASSLAAGGAYGYTF,TGTGCCAGCAGCTTGGCCGCAGGGGGCGCCTATGGCTACACCTTC
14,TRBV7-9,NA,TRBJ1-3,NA,CASSPGTAGDTIYF,TGTGCCAGCAGCCCAGGGACTGCAGGAGACACCATATATTTT
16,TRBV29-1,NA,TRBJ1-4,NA,CSVLLGGGTTNEKLFF,TGCAGCGTTCTCCTCGGGGGGGGCACGACTAATGAAAAACTGTTTTTT
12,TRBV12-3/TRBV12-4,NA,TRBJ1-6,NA,CASGIGDSPLHF,TGTGCCAGCGGAATCGGGGATTCACCCCTCCACTTT
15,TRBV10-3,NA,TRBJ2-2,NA,CAISVGTTNTGELFF,TGTGCCATCAGTGTCGGGACAACGAACACCGGGGAGCTGTTTTTT
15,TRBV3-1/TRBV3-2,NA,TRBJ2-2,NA,CASSQAGGNTGELFF,TGTGCCAGCAGCCAAGCGGGGGGCAACACCGGGGAGCTGTTTTTT
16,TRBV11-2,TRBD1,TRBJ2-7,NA,CASSLLTGQGTYEQYF,TGTGCCAGCAGCCTCTTGACGGGACAGGGGACCTACGAGCAGTACTTC
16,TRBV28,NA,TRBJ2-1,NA,CASSLYTSLVSNEQFF,TGTGCCAGCAGTTTATATACCTCCCTGGTGAGCAATGAGCAGTTCTTC
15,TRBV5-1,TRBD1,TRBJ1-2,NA,CASGTGTGMGYGYTF,TGCGCCAGCGGGACAGGGACAGGGATGGGCTATGGCTACACCTTC
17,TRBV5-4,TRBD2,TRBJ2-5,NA,CASSPGGTSVSQETQYF,TGTGCCAGCAGTCCGGGGGGGACTAGCGTAAGCCAAGAGACCCAGTACTTC
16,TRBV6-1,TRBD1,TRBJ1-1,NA,CASSDRGTLRWTEAFF,TGTGCCAGCAGTGACAGGGGGACTTTGAGGTGGACTGAAGCTTTCTTT